The 29 T cell receptor beta chains reported below all come from one sample, sequenced in a study of neoadjuvant anti-PD-1 for oral cavity cancer. TCRdb's copy holds only in-frame clones and misses some; the assay was immunoSEQ multiplex PCR. The sample gives tens of thousands of clones, roughly nine tenths of which show up once; approximately 2.6% is in the top ten. Indicated time point: after neoadjuvant nivolumab, at surgical resection. The sequenced sample was PBMCs, obtained after nivolumab (anti-PD-1) treatment. The receptors here all came from a person aged 40 to 85 with oral cavity squamous cell carcinoma.

This clone was seen only a few times. The rearrangement joins TRBV6-5 to TRBJ2-2; 8 bases match TRBD1. V lost 5 bases and J lost 5; bases outside the gene matches: 4. Per germline, CDR1 MNHEY and CDR2 SVGAGI. This CDR3 comprises 14 residues. CDR3: CASSPGGETGELFF. DNA of the CDR3: TGTGCCAGCAGTCCAGGGGGCGAGACCGGGGAGCTGTTTTTT.

This clone has just a few counts. A junction end diverges from the germline sequence, so it may reflect a read error. The chain joins TRBV30 to TRBJ2-7; D ambiguous. The CDR3 contains 11 residues. The germline V gene encodes CDR1 GTSNPN and CDR2 SVGIG (reference sequence). The CDR3: CAWKLLGIFHF. CDR3 in DNA: TGTGCCTGGAAACTATTGGGGATCTTTCACTTC.

DNA of the CDR3: TGTGCCAGCAGGGATCTAGCGGGAGCTACGTACGAGCAGTACTTC. Its translation is CASRDLAGATYEQYF. The chain employs TRBV11-2 and TRBJ2-7, with 10 bases aligning to TRBD2. The CDR3 is made up of 15 amino acids. The V segment lost 6 bases and the J segment 4 bases; nucleotides outside the gene matches: 9. Germline values: CDR1 SGHAT, CDR2 FQNNGV. The full variable domain, in which reference TRBV11-2 and TRBJ2-7 provide the parts outside the CDR3, is EAGVAQSPRYKIIEKRQSVAFWCNPISGHATLYWYQQILGQGPKLLIQFQNNGVVDDSQLPKDRFSAERLKGVDSTLKIQPAKLEDSAVYLCASRDLAGATYEQYFGPGTRLTVT.

J is TRBJ2-3 and V is TRBV4-2, with 13 bases fitting TRBD2. Unmatched junction bases numbered 1, after V lost 4 bases and J lost 6 bases. The CDR3 runs 14 residues. Germline values: CDR1 LGHNA, CDR2 YNFKEQ. The CDR3 loop is CASSRTSGSDTQYF. As DNA, the CDR3 is TGTGCCAGCAGCCGGACTAGCGGGAGTGATACGCAGTATTTT.

The rearrangement uses TRBV5-1 and TRBJ2-3; TRBD2 agrees at 9 bases. V was pared by 4 bases and J by 3 bases, with 3 bases of the junction left unmatched. The CDR3 has 14 residues. Germline CDR1 and CDR2: SGHRS and YFSETQ. The CDR3 bases are TGCGCCAGCAGCCCTAGCGGGGTAACAGATACGCAGTATTTT. Its protein product is CASSPSGVTDTQYF.

The J gene is TRBJ1-1, the V gene TRBV9, with D perhaps matching TRBD1 (6 bases). Trimming shortened V by 4 bases and J by 0 bases, and 13 bases separated the two germline ends. CDR3 length: 15 residues. CDR1 is SGDLS and CDR2 is YYNGEE in the germline V gene. CDR3 sequence reads: CASSSGALLNTEAFF. CDR3 nucleotide sequence: TGTGCCAGCAGCTCAGGGGCCCTTTTGAACACTGAAGCTTTCTTT.

V usage is TRBV18 and J usage is TRBJ2-1; D is unclear. The length of the CDR3 is 15 residues. The germline V gene has CDR1 KGHSH and CDR2 LQKENI. V lost 0 bases, J lost 1 base, and 7 bases lay in between. The CDR3 DNA sequence: TGTGCCAGCTCACCACCGCGTAGGTCCTACAATGAGCAGTTCTTC. Amino acids: CASSPPRRSYNEQFF.

This chain connects TRBV7-8 to TRBJ2-4; weak D call: TRBD2 (7 bases). V dropped 5 bases and J dropped 0 bases, with 17 bases sitting between them. This CDR3 has 17 amino acids. The V gene's germline CDR1 is SGHVS and CDR2 FQNEAQ. The DNA of the CDR3 is TGTGCCAGCAGCAGGGGGAGGGACTTAATAGCCAAAAACATTCAGTACTTC. It specifies CASSRGRDLIAKNIQYF. The full variable domain, its missing parts supplied by reference TRBV7-8 and TRBJ2-4, is GAGVSQSPRYKVAKRGQDVALRCDPISGHVSLFWYQQALGQGPEFLTYFQNEAQLDKSGLPSDRFFAERPEGSVSTLKIQRTQQEDSAVYLCASSRGRDLIAKNIQYFGAGTRLSVL.

The CDR3: CASSHREGQPQHF. CDR3 DNA: TGTGCCAGCAGTCACAGGGAAGGGCAGCCCCAGCATTTT. The J gene is TRBJ1-5, the V gene TRBV6-5; a possible D gene is TRBD1 (6 bases). The CDR3 has 13 amino acids. Germline CDR1 and CDR2: MNHEY and SVGAGI. The V end was cut by 5 bases, the J end by 7 bases, with 12 bases between.

The rearrangement uses TRBV5-1 and TRBJ1-2; D uncertain. V lost 4 bases and J 8 bases, leaving 15 bases between the germline ends. This CDR3 has 13 amino acids. Germline V gene sequence: CDR1 SGHRS, CDR2 YFSETQ. The CDR3 DNA is TGCGCCAGCAGCCCCTCCCGCCCCATGGGCTACACCTTC. Translating it yields CASSPSRPMGYTF.

As for this clone: The same CDR3 also results from other DNA sequences found in this sample. The chain couples TRBV5-1 to TRBJ1-4; D is ambiguous. CDR3 length: 12 amino acids. Trimming took 0 bases from V and 5 from J, leaving 2 bases between them. The germline V gene encodes CDR1 SGHRS and CDR2 YFSETQ. CDR3 coding DNA: TGCGCCAGCAGCTTGGGAAATGAAAAACTGTTTTTT. Translating it yields CASSLGNEKLFF.

The rearrangement links TRBV19 to TRBJ2-3; D is undetermined. Trimming pared 6 bases from V and 4 bases from J, leaving 20 bases between. This CDR3 comprises 16 residues. In germline, CDR1 is LNHDA, CDR2 SQIVND (reference sequence). The chain's CDR3 is CASRRKGSRYPDTQYF. CDR3 sequence (DNA): TGTGCCAGTAGGAGGAAGGGTTCTCGGTACCCAGATACGCAGTATTTT.

This clone was counted a few times. The chain combines TRBV28 with TRBJ1-4; TRBD1 matches 10 bases. V lost 1 base and J lost 11; bases outside the gene matches: 10. This CDR3 is 16 amino acids long. Germline V gene lookup returns CDR1 MDHEN and CDR2 SYDVKM. The CDR3, as DNA: TGTGCCAGCAGTTTATCCTATCGGGGACAGGGGAGGAAACTGTTTTTT. Translating gives CASSLSYRGQGRKLFF.

This chain uses TRBV7-2 with TRBJ2-7, with D unclear. This CDR3 comprises 16 residues. Trimming removed 0 bases at V and 1 base at J, with 13 bases between. Germline V gives CDR1 SGHTA, CDR2 FQGNSA. CDR3 sequence: CASSLAGPIRSYEQYF. The CDR3 nucleotides read TGTGCCAGCAGCTTAGCGGGTCCGATCCGTTCCTACGAGCAGTACTTC.

The chain carries TRBV30 and TRBJ2-5; D gene unclear. This CDR3 has 11 residues. Germline V CDR1 and CDR2: GTSNPN, SVGIG (reference sequence). V dropped 0 bases and J dropped 5 bases, with 4 bases sitting between them. CDR3 nucleotide sequence: TGTGCCTGGAGTGTTAGCGAGACCCAGTACTTC. Protein sequence: CAWSVSETQYF.

This chain links TRBV5-4 with TRBJ2-1, with 7 bases fitting TRBD2. CDR3 size: 14 residues. V shed 4 bases and J 8 bases; nucleotides not matched to a gene: 9. Per the germline V gene, CDR1 is SGHNT and CDR2 is YYREEE (reference sequence). This chain's CDR3 is CASSGTTNGDEQFF. In nucleotides, the CDR3 is TGTGCCAGCAGCGGGACTACCAATGGGGATGAGCAGTTCTTC.

The genes are TRBV19 and TRBJ2-6; perhaps D is TRBD1 or TRBD2 (5 bases each). Trimming stripped 1 base from V and 0 bases from J, with 16 bases between. Germline assignment: CDR1 LNHDA and CDR2 SQIVND (reference sequence). The CDR3 extends over 19 amino acids. CDR3 nucleotides: TGTGCCAGTAGTATAGGGGACGGAGACATTCGCTCTGGGGCCAACGTCCTGACTTTC. It yields the protein CASSIGDGDIRSGANVLTF.

The chain couples TRBV9 to TRBJ1-5; no firm D call. The CDR3 loop spans 14 amino acids. Germline assignment: CDR1 SGDLS and CDR2 YYNGEE. V was pared by 3 bases and J by 2 bases, with 9 bases between. CDR3 DNA: TGTGCCAGCAGCGGGTCTCGGGGCAATCAGCCCCAGCATTTT. The encoded protein is CASSGSRGNQPQHF. Drawing the rest from reference TRBV9 and TRBJ1-5, the complete variable domain is DSGVTQTPKHLITATGQRVTLRCSPRSGDLSVYWYQQSLDQGLQFLIQYYNGEERAKGNILERFSAQQFPDLHSELNLSSLELGDSALYFCASSGSRGNQPQHFGDGTRLSIL.

This chain joins TRBV6-5 and TRBJ1-6; no definite D call. The CDR3 is 13 amino acids. V lost 6 bases and J 5 bases, leaving 8 bases between the germline ends. Germline V gene lookup returns CDR1 MNHEY and CDR2 SVGAGI. In nucleotides, the CDR3 is TGTGCCAGCAGCCTCGGAAATAATTCACCCCTCCACTTT. Residues: CASSLGNNSPLHF.

Turning to this clone: This sample includes further DNA sequences coding for the same CDR3. This sequence joins TRBV10-3 and TRBJ1-2, with TRBD1 as a possible D gene (5 bases). This CDR3 has 13 amino acids. The germline V gene encodes CDR1 ENHRY and CDR2 SYGVKD. V was trimmed by 8 bases and J by 2 bases, leaving 12 bases between them. CDR3 sequence reads: CAIPGQGNYGYTF. As DNA, the CDR3 is TGTGCCATCCCAGGTCAGGGAAACTATGGCTACACCTTC.

The chain joins TRBV29-1 to TRBJ1-1; a weak D match, TRBD1 (6 bases). The V end was cut by 4 bases, the J end by 0 bases, with 12 bases between. From germline, CDR1 is SQVTM and CDR2 ANQGSEA. The CDR3 has 14 residues. The CDR3 protein is CSVARTAMNTEAFF. CDR3 DNA sequence: TGCAGCGTTGCCCGGACAGCCATGAACACTGAAGCTTTCTTT.

This clone was detected only once. The chain is built from TRBV6-1 and TRBJ2-2; TRBD1 or TRBD2 may be the D gene (7 bases each). Germline V gives CDR1 MNHNS, CDR2 SASEGT. Trimming stripped 2 bases from V and 3 bases from J, with 10 bases between. This CDR3 has 15 amino acids. CDR3 nucleotide sequence: TGTGCCAGCAGTGAACAGGGGGGGGACACCGGGGAGCTGTTTTTT. Encoded protein: CASSEQGGDTGELFF.

This clone was seen a handful of times. The chain's CDR3 is CASSLGPGLAQETQYF. Written as DNA, the CDR3 is TGTGCCAGCAGCTTAGGACCGGGACTAGCGCAAGAGACCCAGTACTTC. The rearrangement uses TRBV7-9 and TRBJ2-5, with 10 positions matching TRBD2. Trimming removed 1 base from V and 2 bases from J; junction bases left unmatched: 4. The CDR3 contains 16 residues. Germline CDR1 SEHNR, CDR2 FQNEAQ (reference sequence).

The chain uses TRBV29-1 and TRBJ1-1; 10 bases map to TRBD1. The CDR3 consists of 12 residues. Germline CDR1 reads SQVTM; CDR2 reads ANQGSEA. V lost 1 base and J lost 8; bases outside the gene matches: 1. The CDR3 sequence: CSVEGTGGEAFF. CDR3 DNA sequence: TGCAGCGTTGAAGGGACAGGGGGGGAAGCTTTCTTT.

The CDR3 DNA sequence: TGTGCCAGCAGCGGAAACAGTCTAAACACTGAAGCTTTCTTT. Its protein product is CASSGNSLNTEAFF. The chain couples TRBV9 to TRBJ1-1; unclear D gene. The V gene lost 3 bases and the J gene lost 2 bases, with 11 bases spanning the gap. Germline CDR1 and CDR2: SGDLS and YYNGEE. The CDR3 is 14 amino acids.

The rearrangement uses TRBV2 and TRBJ2-1, with 16 bases fitting TRBD2. Germline V gene data show CDR1 as SNHLY and CDR2 as FYNNEI. Trimming cost V 6 bases and J 9 bases; bases outside gene matches: 8. The CDR3 is 16 amino acids. The CDR3 coding sequence is TGTGCCAGCAGCCCGGGACTAGCGGGAGGGAAAGGTGAGCAGTTCTTC. Its translation is CASSPGLAGGKGEQFF. Full variable domain (remainder filled in from reference TRBV2 and TRBJ2-1): EPEVTQTPSHQVTQMGQEVILRCVPISNHLYFYWYRQILGQKVEFLVSFYNNEISEKSEIFDDQFSVERPDGSNFTLKIRSTKLEDSAMYFCASSPGLAGGKGEQFFGPGTRLTVL.

CDR3 in DNA: TGTGCCAGCAGTCAGGCCGAGAATTCACCCCTCCACTTT. Encoded protein: CASSQAENSPLHF. The chain carries TRBV2 and TRBJ1-6; no clear D. The CDR3 spans 13 residues. Germline CDR1 reads SNHLY; CDR2 reads FYNNEI. V dropped 5 bases and J dropped 7 bases, with 9 bases sitting between them.

This sequence joins TRBV11-2 and TRBJ1-3; no reliable D call. V was cut by 3 bases and J by 4 bases, with 10 bases left in between. Germline V CDR1 and CDR2: SGHAT, FQNNGV. The CDR3 is 14 residues long. The CDR3 DNA reads TGTGCCAGCAGCTTCTTGCTTCGGGGAAACACCATATATTTT. Translated, it gives CASSFLLRGNTIYF.

The chain couples TRBV27 to TRBJ2-5; D gene uncertain. The CDR3 is 13 residues long. Germline V CDR1 and CDR2: MNHEY, SMNVEV (reference sequence). V was trimmed by 3 bases and J by 7 bases, leaving 12 bases between them. The CDR3 sequence: CASSLVPSATQYF. CDR3 coding DNA: TGTGCCAGCAGTTTGGTCCCGAGTGCGACCCAGTACTTC.